This T cell receptor beta chain emerged from a study of human thymus T cells. Findings and limits, study-wide: Across thymic and blood repertoires, the usage of V and J genes appeared to be biased. Related studies found that unrelated individuals share highly overlapping thymic repertoires.

Resections that were taken during corrective heart surgery supplied the thymus tissue. It was healthy Finnish infants having corrective surgery for congenital heart defects who were the donors. After removal of 3 bases from V and 7 bases from J, the junction contained 7 bases not matched to a gene. Germline V gene lookup returns CDR1 SGHDN and CDR2 FVKESK. This CDR3 spans 15 amino acids. Of note for this clone: No antigen is known for it.

Some clones are missing from TCRdb's copy, which holds only in-frame ones; the method was immunoSEQ multiplex PCR. Among tens of thousands of clones, roughly 96% were seen once, and the ten largest hold approximately 0.032%. Sample: thymus tissue. V usage is TRBV14 and J usage is TRBJ2-1; TRBD2 aligns across 9 bases. The clonotype comes from a girl under three years old with a congenital heart defect but otherwise immunologically healthy. CDR3 sequence reads: CASSHPGTSPNEQFF. The CDR3 DNA is TGTGCCAGCAGCCACCCCGGGACTAGCCCGAATGAGCAGTTCTTC.